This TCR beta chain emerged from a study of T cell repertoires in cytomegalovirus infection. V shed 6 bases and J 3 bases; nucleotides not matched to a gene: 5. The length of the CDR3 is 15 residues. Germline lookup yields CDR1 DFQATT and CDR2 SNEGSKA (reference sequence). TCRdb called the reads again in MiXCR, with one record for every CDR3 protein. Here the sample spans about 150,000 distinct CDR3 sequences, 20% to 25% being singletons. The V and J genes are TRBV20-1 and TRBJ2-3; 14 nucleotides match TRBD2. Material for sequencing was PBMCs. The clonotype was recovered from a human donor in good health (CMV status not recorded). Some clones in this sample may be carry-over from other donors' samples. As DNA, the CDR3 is TGCAGTGCGGGGGGACTAGCGGGAGAGACAGATACGCAGTATTTT. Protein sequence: CSAGGLAGETDTQYF.